The rows below give T cell receptor beta chains drawn from one sample of a study of T cells after yellow fever vaccination. TCRdb reprocessed the 5' RACE reads with MiXCR, giving one entry per CDR3 protein. This table has some 300,000 distinct CDR3 sequences, roughly 8.7% appearing once. Sequences were derived from CD4+ T cells sorted from PBMCs, sampled 5 days after the yellow fever booster vaccination. Receptor source: a man younger than 35 who received the YFV17D yellow fever vaccine. The CDR3 runs from the conserved cysteine through the conserved F or W. Each record gives: V gene, D gene, J gene, clone size, CDR3 DNA, CDR3 protein. The D gene is left open where the match is weak. Size tells how often a clone was seen (once, few, many) or the class of an expanded clone, and some rows leave it out.

>TRBV12-3/TRBV12-4|TRBD1|TRBJ1-4|-
TGTGCCAGCAGCGGGACAGGGGTCGAAAAACTGTTTTTT
CASSGTGVEKLFF
>TRBV7-7|-|TRBJ1-2|few
TGTGCCAGCAGCGCTCGGGGATTAACTAACTATGGCTACACCTTC
CASSARGLTNYGYTF
>TRBV20-1|-|TRBJ2-2|few
TGCAGTGCTAGGGACGCGAACACCGGGGAGCTGTTTTTT
CSARDANTGELFF
>TRBV20-1|TRBD2|TRBJ2-7|few
TGCAGTGCTAGAGGTAGCGGGGGAACCTACGAGCAGTACTTC
CSARGSGGTYEQYF
>TRBV4-1|TRBD2|TRBJ2-3|few
TGCGCCAGCAGCCAGGATAGCGGGGGGGAGACAGATACGCAGTATTTT
CASSQDSGGETDTQYF
>TRBV20-1|TRBD2|TRBJ2-7|few
TGCAGTGCTCCCCGCGGGGGTTACTCCTACGAGCAGTACTTC
CSAPRGGYSYEQYF
>TRBV5-1|-|TRBJ2-3|few
TGCGCCAGCAGTAGGAGGACTTTTGGCACAGATACGCAGTATTTT
CASSRRTFGTDTQYF
>TRBV27|-|TRBJ1-2|many
TGTGCCAGCAGTTTGGACGGAGACTATGGCTACACCTTC
CASSLDGDYGYTF
>TRBV29-1|TRBD1|TRBJ2-5|-
TGCAGCGTCTGCGGGACAGGGAAAGAGACCCAGTACTTC
CSVCGTGKETQYF
>TRBV4-3|-|TRBJ2-3|many
TGCGCCAGCAGCCAAGAGAGGCCGGGGGCAGGCACAGATACGCAGTATTTT
CASSQERPGAGTDTQYF
>TRBV4-1|TRBD1|TRBJ1-4|-
TGCGCCAGCAGCCAGACGTTAACCGGGACAGGGCATGAAAAACTGTTTTTT
CASSQTLTGTGHEKLFF
>TRBV5-4|-|TRBJ1-1|-
TGTGCCAGCAGCTCCGTCGCGAACACTGAAGCTTTCTTT
CASSSVANTEAFF
>TRBV5-1|-|TRBJ2-2|many
TGCGCCAGCAGCTTGGCCCTCGTGAACACCGGGGAGCTGTTTTTT
CASSLALVNTGELFF
>TRBV5-1|TRBD1|TRBJ1-2|few
TGCGCCAGCAGAACAGGGGGCGACTATGGCTACACCTTC
CASRTGGDYGYTF
>TRBV5-1|TRBD1|TRBJ1-5|many
TGCGCCAGCAGCGTGGACAGGGACCAGCCCCAGCATTTT
CASSVDRDQPQHF
>TRBV5-1|-|TRBJ2-5|few
TGCGCCAGCAGCAACAACAGGGCCCAAGAGACCCAGTACTTC
CASSNNRAQETQYF
>TRBV20-1|TRBD2|TRBJ2-3|-
TGCAGTGCTAGAGTCCAGCGGGGGGAAGCAGATACGCAGTATTTT
CSARVQRGEADTQYF
>TRBV4-3|-|TRBJ2-2|-
TGCGCCAGCAGCCAACTGACAGACGGGGAGCTGTTTTTT
CASSQLTDGELFF
>TRBV4-1|TRBD1|TRBJ2-7|many
TGCGCCAGCAGCCAAGAAATACAGGGGCGGCGCGAGCAGTACTTC
CASSQEIQGRREQYF
>TRBV28|TRBD1|TRBJ2-2|few
TGTGCCAGCAGTCCTGGACAGGTTCGAGGGGAGCTGTTTTTT
CASSPGQVRGELFF
>TRBV6-5|-|TRBJ1-6|few
TGTGCCAGCAGCGTGGCGGGGGCAATCGGGGCCCTCCACTTT
CASSVAGAIGALHF
>TRBV3-1|-|TRBJ2-1|many
TGTGCCAGCAGCCCATCTAGGAGTAACAATGAGCAGTTCTTC
CASSPSRSNNEQFF
>TRBV12-3/TRBV12-4|-|TRBJ2-3|few
TGTGCCAGCAGTTTATCTGGGCTGCGGGATACGCAGTATTTT
CASSLSGLRDTQYF
>TRBV6-5|-|TRBJ2-3|many
TGTGCCAGCAGTTATTGGGGGCAGGGCACAGATACGCAGTATTTT
CASSYWGQGTDTQYF
>TRBV9|-|TRBJ2-3|many
TGTGCCAGCAGCGACGACAGTGACTACACAGATACGCAGTATTTT
CASSDDSDYTDTQYF
>TRBV5-1|-|TRBJ1-1|many
TGCGCCAGCAGCTTGCGGGCGAACAAGAACACTGAAGCTTTCTTT
CASSLRANKNTEAFF
>TRBV5-1|-|TRBJ2-5|many
TGCGCCAGCAGCTTGACCGCGGAGACCCAGTACTTC
CASSLTAETQYF
>TRBV11-2|-|TRBJ2-5|many
TGTGCCAGCAGCTTATCAGGCCAAGAGACCCAGTACTTC
CASSLSGQETQYF
>TRBV28|TRBD1|TRBJ1-2|few
TGTGCCGTACGACAGGGGGCTTTCTATGGCTACACCTTC
CAVRQGAFYGYTF
>TRBV6-2/TRBV6-3|TRBD2|TRBJ2-1|few
TGTGCCAGCTCACCTAGCGGGGGGGTCAATGAGCAGTTCTTC
CASSPSGGVNEQFF
>TRBV6-6|TRBD1|TRBJ1-2|many
TGTGCCAGCAGCCCGACAGGGGTCTATGGCTACACCTTC
CASSPTGVYGYTF
>TRBV5-1|-|TRBJ1-6|-
TGCGCCAGCAGCGACAGCAGGGGCCTCGGTTACTCACCCCTCCACTTT
CASSDSRGLGYSPLHF
>TRBV7-3|-|TRBJ2-5|many
TGTGCCAGCAGCTATGGGGTCGGAGAGACCCAGTACTTC
CASSYGVGETQYF
>TRBV20-1|-|TRBJ1-5|many
TGCAGTGCTAGAGCTGGGAGTGAGCAGCCCCAGCATTTT
CSARAGSEQPQHF
>TRBV12-3/TRBV12-4|-|TRBJ2-7|-
TGTGCCAGCAGTTCCGGACGACCCTACGAGCAGTACTTC
CASSSGRPYEQYF
>TRBV10-1|TRBD2|TRBJ2-3|-
TGCGCCAGCAGTGAGCAAGCGGGGTTCACAGATACGCAGTATTTT
CASSEQAGFTDTQYF
>TRBV6-2/TRBV6-3|-|TRBJ2-5|-
TGTGCCAGCACCCTAACAATGGCTGGGGAGACCCAGTACTTC
CASTLTMAGETQYF